This TCR beta chain was recovered during a study of blood T cell repertoires in COVID-19. Across the whole study: Researchers got acute and convalescent COVID-19 samples from the United States, Italy and Spain. T cells, B-cell-depleted T cells, or PBMCs supplied cDNA or gDNA.

While infection was still active, Seattle patients were enrolled and then followed longitudinally. The data were produced by immunoSEQ multiplex PCR, yet TCRdb's version contains in-frame clones alone and is incomplete. This table holds fewer than 700,000 clones, approximately 91% found once. Germline CDR1 is KGHSH and CDR2 is LQKENI. The V and J ends lost 0 bases and 3 bases respectively, with 8 bases between them. This CDR3 has 14 amino acids. The TCR originated in a woman aged 45 to 65 with COVID-19, enrolled during active disease. This sequence joins TRBV18 and TRBJ1-1; no firm D call. What was sequenced was peripheral blood. The chain's CDR3 is CASSPPGSYTEAFF. In DNA, the CDR3 is TGTGCCAGCTCACCACCGGGGAGCTACACTGAAGCTTTCTTT. Combining the CDR3 with reference TRBV18 and TRBJ1-1 gives the whole variable domain NAGVMQNPRHLVRRRGQEARLRCSPMKGHSHVYWYRQLPEEGLKFMVYLQKENIIDESGMPKERFSAEFPKEGPSILRIQQVVRGDSAAYFCASSPPGSYTEAFFGQGTRLTVV.